A selection of T cell receptor beta chains follows, all from one sample in a study of identifying expanded T cells in peripheral blood. Clones were read by immunoSEQ multiplex PCR, and TCRdb kept only the in-frame ones, dropping some. The sample includes some 96,000 clones, approximately 89% seen only once; the top ten take about 6%. Material for sequencing was blood. These receptor sequences come from a person between 18 and 75 years old in good health. The CDR3 runs from the conserved cysteine through the conserved F or W. D genes are given only for firm matches. Size tells how often a clone was seen (once, few, many) or the class of an expanded clone, and some rows leave it out.

NA,NA,TRBV6-1,TRBJ1-6,TGTGCCAGCAGTGAAATGATTAGGTCACCCCTCCACTTT,CASSEMIRSPLHF
once,NA,TRBV30,TRBJ1-4,TGTGCCTGGAGATCCGGAGAAAAACTGTTTTTT,CAWRSGEKLFF
NA,TRBD1,TRBV4-2,TRBJ2-2,TGTGCCAGCAGTCAACTAGTGGGGACAGGGACGTTCGCGAACACCGGGGAGCTGTTTTTT,CASSQLVGTGTFANTGELFF
NA,NA,TRBV10-2,TRBJ2-7,TGCGCCAGCAGTGAGTCTGGGCGGGGGCAGTACTTC,CASSESGRGQYF
NA,TRBD2,TRBV5-1,TRBJ2-3,TGCGCCAGCAGCTTGGCGTCGTTAGCGGGGGGGTTCACAGATACGCAGTATTTT,CASSLASLAGGFTDTQYF
NA,NA,TRBV6-1,TRBJ1-2,TGTGCCAGCAGTCTGAGGCAGGCCAGTAACTATGGCTACACCTTC,CASSLRQASNYGYTF
NA,TRBD1,TRBV7-2,TRBJ2-1,TGTGCCACTGGGACAGGAGCGCTCAATGAGCAGTTCTTC,CATGTGALNEQFF
NA,TRBD2,TRBV30,TRBJ2-2,TGTGCCTGGAAATCTAGCGGGAGTTCAAGCGGGGAGCTGTTTTTT,CAWKSSGSSSGELFF
NA,NA,TRBV4-1,TRBJ1-5,TGCGCCAGCAGCCAAGATCGGGCCAGGACCAATCAGCCCCAGCATTTT,CASSQDRARTNQPQHF
NA,NA,TRBV29-1,TRBJ2-3,TGCAGCGTTGAACACCAGCGAGGGGGAGCAGGTACGCAGTATTTT,CSVEHQRGGAGTQYF
NA,NA,TRBV6-5,TRBJ2-6,TGTGCCAGCCTGGAGGGCTCTGGGGCCAACGTCCTGACTTTC,CASLEGSGANVLTF
NA,NA,TRBV7-8,TRBJ1-2,TGTGCCAGCAGCCTACGGACCCGGGAGAACTATGGCTACACCTTC,CASSLRTRENYGYTF
NA,NA,TRBV9,TRBJ2-1,TGTGCCAGCAGCCCCCGGATGGCATCGCCCAATGAGCAGTTCTTC,CASSPRMASPNEQFF
NA,NA,TRBV30,TRBJ2-1,TGTGCCTGGAGGTCACAGATTTACAATGAGCAGTTCTTC,CAWRSQIYNEQFF
NA,NA,TRBV5-4,TRBJ1-2,TGTGCCAGCAGCTTCGAATACTATGGCTACACCTTC,CASSFEYYGYTF
NA,NA,TRBV19,TRBJ2-2,TGTGCCAGTAGTCGCGGGACCGAGAGTTCGACCGGGGAGCTGTTTTTT,CASSRGTESSTGELFF
NA,NA,TRBV10-3,TRBJ2-5,TGTGCCATCAGTGAGTCTGGGGGCGGGGAGACCCAGTACTTC,CAISESGGGETQYF
NA,NA,TRBV5-1,TRBJ1-4,TGCGCCAGCAGCAGAGACGGTGCAACTAATGAAAAACTGTTTTTT,CASSRDGATNEKLFF
NA,TRBD1,TRBV6-6,TRBJ1-5,TGTGCCAGCACTGACAGGGGACCGAATCAGCCCCAGCATTTT,CASTDRGPNQPQHF
once,NA,TRBV5-6,TRBJ2-6,TGTGCCAGCAGCTTTGGGGGGCGGTACTCTGGGGCCAACGTCCTGACTTTC,CASSFGGRYSGANVLTF
once,NA,TRBV5-5,TRBJ2-5,TGTGCCAGCAGCTTGCAAGACACGCGGGAGACCCAGTACTTC,CASSLQDTRETQYF
NA,NA,TRBV5-1,TRBJ1-1,TGCGCCAGCAGCTTGGAGGTCCCGGCGGAAACTGAAGCTTTCTTT,CASSLEVPAETEAFF
NA,TRBD1,TRBV5-1,TRBJ2-5,TGCGCCAGCAGCTTGGTAGTGGGACAGGGGGCCATAGAGACCCAGTACTTC,CASSLVVGQGAIETQYF
NA,TRBD1,TRBV14,TRBJ2-7,TGTGCCAGCAGCCAAGGGATTCAGGGGGCCGAGCAGTACTTC,CASSQGIQGAEQYF
NA,NA,TRBV5-1,TRBJ2-1,TGCGCCAGCAGCTCCGGGACCCGGAGGGGGGATGAGCAGTTCTTC,CASSSGTRRGDEQFF
few,TRBD1,TRBV6-5,TRBJ2-3,TGTGCCAGCAGCCGGACAGGGGGCGCAGATACGCAGTATTTT,CASSRTGGADTQYF
NA,TRBD2,TRBV4-1,TRBJ2-7,TGCGCCAGCAGCCCTACCCCGGGACTAGCGGCAAAGGGCGAGCAGTACTTC,CASSPTPGLAAKGEQYF
NA,NA,TRBV5-1,TRBJ2-7,TGCGCCAGCAGCGCCGCTAGGACCTCCTACGAGCAGTACTTC,CASSAARTSYEQYF
NA,TRBD2,TRBV5-1,TRBJ2-5,TGCGCCAGCAGCCGGGAGGTACCCTCTCAAGAGACCCAGTACTTC,CASSREVPSQETQYF
NA,NA,TRBV5-1,TRBJ1-6,TGCGCCAGCAGCTCCTCCGGGACACCCGGGAATTCACCCCTCCACTTT,CASSSSGTPGNSPLHF
NA,TRBD1,TRBV7-6,TRBJ2-1,TGTGCCAGCAGCTTAACTCCGGGACAGGGTATCAACAATGAGCAGTTCTTC,CASSLTPGQGINNEQFF
NA,TRBD1,TRBV2,TRBJ1-5,TGTGCCAGCAGCGGACAGGGAGGAAAGAACAATCAGCCCCAGCATTTT,CASSGQGGKNNQPQHF
NA,NA,TRBV19,TRBJ1-3,TGTGCCAGTAGTATTCGGGTGTCCGGAAACACCATATATTTT,CASSIRVSGNTIYF
NA,NA,TRBV7-9,TRBJ1-1,TGTGCCAGCAGCTTCGTGAGGCAGGGAGTATTCGGCACTGAAGCTTTCTTT,CASSFVRQGVFGTEAFF
NA,NA,TRBV7-2,TRBJ2-7,TGTGCCAGCAGCTTAGGGGCCTACGAGCAGTACTTC,CASSLGAYEQYF
NA,TRBD1,TRBV27,TRBJ1-2,TGTGCCAGCAGTTTAGCTGCGACAGGGAGTGGCTACACCTTC,CASSLAATGSGYTF
NA,NA,TRBV7-5,TRBJ1-1,TGTGTCAGAAGCTTATGGGATTTGAACACTGAAGCTTTCTTT,CVRSLWDLNTEAFF
few,NA,TRBV7-2,TRBJ1-5,TGTGCCAGCAGCTTAGTAGGACTGAACAATCAGCCCCAGCATTTT,CASSLVGLNNQPQHF
NA,NA,TRBV30,TRBJ1-1,TGTGCCTGGGCGCGGGGCACTGAAGCTTTCTTT,CAWARGTEAFF
NA,TRBD1,TRBV29-1,TRBJ2-3,TGCAGCGCCTGGACAGGGAGAAGGATGGATACGCAGTATTTT,CSAWTGRRMDTQYF
NA,NA,TRBV6-6,TRBJ1-5,TGTGCCAGCAGTTCAGGTTCTGGACAGATAAATCAGCCCCAGCATTTT,CASSSGSGQINQPQHF
NA,NA,TRBV7-9,TRBJ1-2,TGTGCCAGCAGCTTAGGGGGTAACTATGGCTACACCTTC,CASSLGGNYGYTF
NA,NA,TRBV19,TRBJ1-2,TGTGCCAGTAGTAAATATCGGGCAGGGGAAGCTCTTAACTATGGCTACACCTTC,CASSKYRAGEALNYGYTF
NA,NA,TRBV5-1,TRBJ2-5,TGCGCCAGCAGGCGGGACGGAACAGGGTGGCAAGAGACCCAGTACTTC,CASRRDGTGWQETQYF
NA,NA,TRBV4-1,TRBJ2-7,TGCGCCAGCAGCCAAGATCCCGGGGCCTACGAGCAGTACTTC,CASSQDPGAYEQYF
NA,TRBD2,TRBV5-1,TRBJ2-7,TGCGCCAGCAGCTTTAGCGGGAGTCTTGGCGAGCAGTACTTC,CASSFSGSLGEQYF
NA,TRBD1,TRBV5-1,TRBJ2-5,TGCGCCAGCAGCGCCCCGGGACAGGGGCCCTCCCGGGAGACCCAGTACTTC,CASSAPGQGPSRETQYF
NA,NA,TRBV7-6,TRBJ1-1,TGTGCCAGCAGCTTATCGTCTAGGGGAACTGAAGCTTTCTTT,CASSLSSRGTEAFF
NA,NA,TRBV5-6,TRBJ1-4,TGTGCCAGCAGCTTTGGAGCAACTAATGAAAAACTGTTTTTT,CASSFGATNEKLFF
NA,TRBD2,TRBV7-6,TRBJ2-1,TGTGCCAGCAGCTTAGCGAGCGGGGCGGACAATGAGCAGTTCTTC,CASSLASGADNEQFF
NA,NA,TRBV21-1,TRBJ1-4,TGTGCCAGCAGCCCACGCCACAGGGGGCGTTTAGGAAATGAAAAACTGTTTTTT,CASSPRHRGRLGNEKLFF
NA,NA,TRBV6-5,TRBJ1-1,TGTGCCAGCAGTTACTCGGGGGGTAGGAACACTGAAGCTTTCTTT,CASSYSGGRNTEAFF
few,NA,TRBV7-2,TRBJ1-5,TGTGCCAGCAGACCAAACCCAGGGGCTCAGCCCCAGCATTTT,CASRPNPGAQPQHF
once,TRBD1,TRBV5-4,TRBJ2-2,TGTGCCAGCAGCATCGGGACAGCTAGCGGGGAGCTGTTTTTT,CASSIGTASGELFF
NA,TRBD1,TRBV25-1,TRBJ2-4,TGTGCCAGCAAACAGGGGAAAAACATTCAGTACTTC,CASKQGKNIQYF
NA,NA,TRBV9,TRBJ2-7,TGTGCCAGCAGCCTGGACCGTTTCCCCTACGAGCAGTACTTC,CASSLDRFPYEQYF
NA,NA,TRBV19,TRBJ1-4,TGTGCCAGTAGTAAACAGCAAAATGAAAAACTGTTTTTT,CASSKQQNEKLFF
NA,NA,TRBV4-3,TRBJ2-7,TGCGCCAGCAGCCAAGATTACGGTAACTACGAGCAGTACTTC,CASSQDYGNYEQYF